Listed below are T cell receptor beta chains from one sample, sequenced in a study of Ad26.COV2.S vaccination and SARS-CoV-2 variants. Profiling relied on immunoSEQ multiplex PCR, and the TCRdb table lists in-frame clones only, not all of them. The sample yields 380,000 or so clones, 83% seen once. The starting material was peripheral blood, obtained in a trial of Ad26.COV2.S vaccine versus placebo. These receptors all come from a person aged 18-60 years who received the Ad26.COV2.S COVID-19 vaccine or a placebo. Each CDR3 is given with its conserved first and last residue. Fields, in order: J gene, V gene, D gene, clone size, CDR3 DNA, CDR3 protein. The D gene is left open where the match is weak. For some rows the clone size is stated as once, few or many, or as a class when expanded; others skip it.

J: TRBJ1-5; V: TRBV6-5; D: NA; size: NA; DNA: TGTGCCAGCGGCCGCAATCAGCCCCAGCATTTT; CDR3: CASGRNQPQHF
J: TRBJ2-7; V: TRBV6-5; D: TRBD2; size: NA; DNA: TGTGCCAGCAGTTACCAGGGACTAGCGGGGACCTACGAGCAGTACTTC; CDR3: CASSYQGLAGTYEQYF
J: TRBJ1-1; V: TRBV19; D: NA; size: NA; DNA: TGTGCCAGCCAGTATAACGGGGAGGGTAACACTGAAGCTTTCTTT; CDR3: CASQYNGEGNTEAFF
J: TRBJ1-4; V: TRBV4-3; D: NA; size: NA; DNA: TGCGCCAGCAGCCAAGAGAGGGCCAGGGGACGGGCTCGGGGGGAAAAACTGTTTTTT; CDR3: CASSQERARGRARGEKLFF
J: TRBJ1-1; V: TRBV5-1; D: NA; size: few; DNA: TGCGCCAGCAGAGAGGGCCATCCGAACACTGAAGCTTTCTTT; CDR3: CASREGHPNTEAFF
J: TRBJ2-3; V: TRBV6-5; D: NA; size: once; DNA: TGTGCCAGCAGAGGGACCTCGTCAGCCGATACGCAGTATTTT; CDR3: CASRGTSSADTQYF
J: TRBJ1-5; V: TRBV3-1/TRBV3-2; D: NA; size: NA; DNA: TGTGCCAGCAGCCGGACAGGCAATCAGCCCCAGCATTTT; CDR3: CASSRTGNQPQHF
J: TRBJ2-7; V: TRBV30; D: NA; size: NA; DNA: TGTGCCTGGAGTCCCTCGACGTACGAGCAGTACTTC; CDR3: CAWSPSTYEQYF
J: TRBJ1-2; V: TRBV4-3; D: NA; size: NA; DNA: TGCGCCAGCAGCCAAGACAGGGACTATGGCTACACCTTC; CDR3: CASSQDRDYGYTF
J: TRBJ2-5; V: TRBV9; D: NA; size: once; DNA: TGTGCCAGCAGCGTAGTAGGCAGCATTCCACAAGAGACCCAGTACTTC; CDR3: CASSVVGSIPQETQYF
J: TRBJ2-7; V: TRBV4-2; D: NA; size: NA; DNA: TGTGCCAGCAGCCAAGAGGCGGGGACAATGGGATACTACGAGCAGTACTTC; CDR3: CASSQEAGTMGYYEQYF
J: TRBJ2-3; V: TRBV27; D: TRBD2; size: NA; DNA: TGTGCCAGCGGACCGGCGGGGGGCGTAGATACGCAGTATTTT; CDR3: CASGPAGGVDTQYF
J: TRBJ2-7; V: TRBV5-6; D: NA; size: NA; DNA: TGTGCCAGCAGCTTGGCGGGGCGGGAATACGAGCAGTACTTC; CDR3: CASSLAGREYEQYF
J: TRBJ2-1; V: TRBV27; D: NA; size: NA; DNA: TGTGCCAGCAGTTCAGCGGTGTACAATGAGCAGTTCTTC; CDR3: CASSSAVYNEQFF
J: TRBJ1-1; V: TRBV2; D: TRBD1; size: once; DNA: TGTGCCAGCAGGGGAACAGGGGGCACTGAAGCTTTCTTT; CDR3: CASRGTGGTEAFF
J: TRBJ2-7; V: TRBV19; D: NA; size: NA; DNA: TGTGCCAGTAGTATAGCGGCGGGAATCGGAGTCGAGCAGTACTTC; CDR3: CASSIAAGIGVEQYF